Shown below are 6 T cell receptor beta chains from a single sample sequenced in a study of T cell repertoires in cytomegalovirus infection. Each CDR3 protein gets one entry after TCRdb re-called the reads with MiXCR. The sample lists 400,000 or so distinct CDR3 sequences; 25% to 40% were seen once. The specimen was PBMCs. The receptors here all came from a human donor in good health (CMV status not recorded). Some clones in this sample may be carry-over from other donors' samples.

This clonotype came up a few times. This chain joins TRBV7-9 and TRBJ2-7; D may be TRBD1 or TRBD2 (6 bases each). The germline gives CDR1 SEHNR, CDR2 FQNEAQ (reference sequence). The CDR3 is 13 residues long. Trimming removed 6 bases at V and 3 bases at J, with 12 bases between. The CDR3 region has the DNA TGTGCCAGCAGGGGGGGCAGGTTCTACGAGCAGTACTTC. Encoded protein: CASRGGRFYEQYF.

J is TRBJ2-6 and V is TRBV7-9, with 7 positions matching TRBD1. The CDR3 sequence is 18 residues long. Germline loops: CDR1 SEHNR, CDR2 FQNEAQ (reference sequence). V was pared by 4 bases and J by 0 bases, with 9 bases of the junction left unmatched. CDR3 DNA sequence: TGTGCCAGCAGCTCTACCGGGACAGAGAGCTCTGGGGCCAACGTCCTGACTTTC. Protein: CASSSTGTESSGANVLTF.

The V call is TRBV20-1, the J call TRBJ1-4; D gene uncertain. Germline V gene lookup returns CDR1 DFQATT and CDR2 SNEGSKA (reference sequence). The V end lost 2 bases, the J end lost 5 bases, and 12 bases lay between the germline ends. This CDR3 is 14 amino acids long. The CDR3 sequence: CSARLGSVNEKLFF. Here the CDR3 DNA reads TGCAGTGCTAGATTGGGGAGTGTAAATGAAAAACTGTTTTTT.

Regarding this clonotype: The germline gene is not matched at one end of the junction; a read error may be the cause. The chain carries TRBV7-2 and TRBJ2-7; TRBD2 aligns across 11 bases. CDR1 and CDR2 (germline): SGHTA, FQGNSA. CDR3 length: 13 residues. The CDR3: CAGSLAGGIEQYF. The CDR3 bases are TGTGCCGGCAGCTTAGCGGGGGGGATCGAGCAGTACTTC.

The V and J genes are TRBV7-9 and TRBJ1-2; D unresolved. CDR3 size: 13 residues. CDR1 SEHNR and CDR2 FQNEAQ come from the germline V gene (reference sequence). Trimming removed 3 bases at V and 4 bases at J, with 9 bases between. The DNA for the CDR3 is TGTGCCAGCAGCTTCTCGACTGGCTATGGCTACACCTTC. This translates into CASSFSTGYGYTF.

This clonotype was seen only a few times. J is TRBJ1-6 and V is TRBV12-3 or TRBV12-4; no clear D gene. V lost 3 bases and J lost 0, with 6 bases in between. This CDR3 is built from 15 residues. In nucleotides, the CDR3 is TGTGCCAGCAGTTTGAAGAGCTCCTATAATTCACCCCTCCACTTT. Its translation: CASSLKSSYNSPLHF.